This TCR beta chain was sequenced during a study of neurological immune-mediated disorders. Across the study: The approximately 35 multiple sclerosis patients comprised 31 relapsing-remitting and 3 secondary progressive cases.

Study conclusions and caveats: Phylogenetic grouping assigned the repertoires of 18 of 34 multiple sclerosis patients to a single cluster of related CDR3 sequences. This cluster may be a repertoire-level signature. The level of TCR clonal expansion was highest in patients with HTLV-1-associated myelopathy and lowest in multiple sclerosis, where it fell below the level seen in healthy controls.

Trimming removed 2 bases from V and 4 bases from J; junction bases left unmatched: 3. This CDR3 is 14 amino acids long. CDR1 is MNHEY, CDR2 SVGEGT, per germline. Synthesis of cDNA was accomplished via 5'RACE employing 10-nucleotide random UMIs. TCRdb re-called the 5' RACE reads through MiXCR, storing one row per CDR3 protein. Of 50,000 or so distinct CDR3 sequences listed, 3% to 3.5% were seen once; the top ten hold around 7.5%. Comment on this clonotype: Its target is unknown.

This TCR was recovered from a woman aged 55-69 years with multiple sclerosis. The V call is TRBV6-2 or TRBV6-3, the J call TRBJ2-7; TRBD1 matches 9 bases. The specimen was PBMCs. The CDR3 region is CASSYRQGGYEQYF. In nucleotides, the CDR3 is TGTGCCAGCAGTTACCGACAGGGGGGTTACGAGCAGTACTTC.